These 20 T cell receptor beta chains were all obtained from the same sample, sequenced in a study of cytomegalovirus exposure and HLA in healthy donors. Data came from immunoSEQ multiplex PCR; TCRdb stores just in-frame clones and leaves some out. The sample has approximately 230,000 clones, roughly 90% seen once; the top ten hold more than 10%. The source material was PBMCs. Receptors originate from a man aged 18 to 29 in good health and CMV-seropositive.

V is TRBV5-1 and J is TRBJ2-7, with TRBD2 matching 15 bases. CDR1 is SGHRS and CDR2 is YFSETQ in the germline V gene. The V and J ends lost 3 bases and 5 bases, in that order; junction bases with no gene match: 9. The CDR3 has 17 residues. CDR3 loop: CASSSRVGTSGRNEQYF. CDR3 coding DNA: TGCGCCAGCAGCTCCAGGGTCGGGACTAGCGGGAGGAACGAGCAGTACTTC.

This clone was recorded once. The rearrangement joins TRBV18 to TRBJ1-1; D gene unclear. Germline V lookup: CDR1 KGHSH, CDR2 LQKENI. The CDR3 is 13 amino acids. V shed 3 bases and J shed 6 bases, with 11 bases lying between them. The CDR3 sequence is CASSPTGSAEAFF. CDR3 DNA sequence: TGTGCCAGCTCACCCACGGGGTCAGCTGAAGCTTTCTTT.

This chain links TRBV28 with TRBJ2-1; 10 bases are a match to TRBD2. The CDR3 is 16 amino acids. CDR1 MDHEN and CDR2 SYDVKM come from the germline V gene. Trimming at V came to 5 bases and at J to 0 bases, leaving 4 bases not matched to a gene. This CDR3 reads CASSGTSASSYNEQFF. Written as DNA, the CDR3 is TGTGCCAGCAGTGGGACTAGCGCGAGCTCCTACAATGAGCAGTTCTTC. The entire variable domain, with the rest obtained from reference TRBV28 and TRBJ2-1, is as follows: DVKVTQSSRYLVKRTGEKVFLECVQDMDHENMFWYRQDPGLGLRLIYFSYDVKMKEKGDIPEGYSVSREKKERFSLILESASTNQTSMYLCASSGTSASSYNEQFFGPGTRLTVL.

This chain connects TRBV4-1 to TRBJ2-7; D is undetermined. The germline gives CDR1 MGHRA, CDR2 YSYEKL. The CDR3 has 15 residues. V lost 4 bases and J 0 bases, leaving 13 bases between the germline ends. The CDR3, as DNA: TGCGCCAGCAGCCTCTCGGACCTGTCCTCCTACGAGCAGTACTTC. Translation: CASSLSDLSSYEQYF.

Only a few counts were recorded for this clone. CDR3 loop: CASSLGPTYNEQFF. For the CDR3, the DNA is TGCGCCAGCAGCTTAGGACCTACCTACAATGAGCAGTTCTTC. The chain employs TRBV5-1 and TRBJ2-1; D uncertain. This CDR3 spans 14 amino acids. With 2 bases removed from V and 2 bases from J, the gap between germline ends came to 8 bases. CDR1 is SGHRS and CDR2 is YFSETQ in the germline V gene.

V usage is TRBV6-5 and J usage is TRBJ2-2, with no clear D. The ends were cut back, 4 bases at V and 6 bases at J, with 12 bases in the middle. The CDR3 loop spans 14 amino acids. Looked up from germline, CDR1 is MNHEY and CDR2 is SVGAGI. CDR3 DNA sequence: TGTGCCAGCAGTTTGGTAGGGCCCTCCGGGGAGCTGTTTTTT. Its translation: CASSLVGPSGELFF.

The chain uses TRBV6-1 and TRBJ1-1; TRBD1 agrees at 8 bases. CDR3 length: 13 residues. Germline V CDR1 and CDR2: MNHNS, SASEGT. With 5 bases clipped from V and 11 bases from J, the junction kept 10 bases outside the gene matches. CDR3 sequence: CASSIPGQVRAFF. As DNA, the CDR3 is TGTGCCAGCAGTATACCGGGACAGGTACGCGCTTTCTTT.

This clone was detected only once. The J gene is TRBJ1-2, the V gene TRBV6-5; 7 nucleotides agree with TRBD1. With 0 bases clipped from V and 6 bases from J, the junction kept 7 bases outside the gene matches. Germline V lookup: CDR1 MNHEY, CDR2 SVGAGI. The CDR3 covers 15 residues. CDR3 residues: CASSYSNPRGNGYTF. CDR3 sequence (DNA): TGTGCCAGCAGTTACTCGAATCCCAGGGGGAATGGCTACACCTTC.

CDR3 nucleotide sequence: TGTGCCAGCAGCTTCGGGGGGCAGGATGAAGCTTTCTTT. Its protein is CASSFGGQDEAFF. The chain links TRBV11-3 to TRBJ1-1, with D possibly matching TRBD1 (6 bases). The V and J ends lost 3 bases and 7 bases respectively, with 12 bases between them. The CDR3 loop spans 13 amino acids. Germline CDR1 SGHNT, CDR2 YENEEA.

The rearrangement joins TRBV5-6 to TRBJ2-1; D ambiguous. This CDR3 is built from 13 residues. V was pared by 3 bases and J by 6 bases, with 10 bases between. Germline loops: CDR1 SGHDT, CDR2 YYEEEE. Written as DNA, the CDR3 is TGTGCCAGCAGCTCCGAGACGGGCAATGAGCAGTTCTTC. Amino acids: CASSSETGNEQFF.

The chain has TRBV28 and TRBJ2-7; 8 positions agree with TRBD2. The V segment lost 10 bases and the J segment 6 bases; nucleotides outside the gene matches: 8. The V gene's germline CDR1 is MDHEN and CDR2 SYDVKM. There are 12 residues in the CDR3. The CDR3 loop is CATGTRDIEQYF. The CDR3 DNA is TGTGCCACCGGGACTAGGGATATCGAGCAGTACTTC. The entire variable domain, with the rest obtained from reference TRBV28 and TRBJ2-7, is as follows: DVKVTQSSRYLVKRTGEKVFLECVQDMDHENMFWYRQDPGLGLRLIYFSYDVKMKEKGDIPEGYSVSREKKERFSLILESASTNQTSMYLCATGTRDIEQYFGPGTRLTVT.

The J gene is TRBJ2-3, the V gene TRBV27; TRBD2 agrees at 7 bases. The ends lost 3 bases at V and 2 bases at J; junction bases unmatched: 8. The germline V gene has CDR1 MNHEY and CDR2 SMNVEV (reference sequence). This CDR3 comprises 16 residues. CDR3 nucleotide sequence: TGTGCCAGCAGTTTTGGGGCTAGCGGAGCCACAGATACGCAGTATTTT. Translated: CASSFGASGATDTQYF.

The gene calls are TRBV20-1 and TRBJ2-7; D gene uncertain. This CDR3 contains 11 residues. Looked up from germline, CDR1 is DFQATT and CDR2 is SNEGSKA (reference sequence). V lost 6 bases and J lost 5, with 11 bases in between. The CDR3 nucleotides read TGCAGTGCAGGTAGGGCCCACGAGCAGTACTTC. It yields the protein CSAGRAHEQYF.

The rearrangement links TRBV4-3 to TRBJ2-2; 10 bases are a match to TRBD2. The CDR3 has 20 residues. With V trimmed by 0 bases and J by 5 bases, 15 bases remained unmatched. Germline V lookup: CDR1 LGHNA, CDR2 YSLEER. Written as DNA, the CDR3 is TGCGCCAGCAGCCAAGATAGTATGCTAGCGGGAGTAGTAAGTACCGGGGAGCTGTTTTTT. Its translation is CASSQDSMLAGVVSTGELFF.

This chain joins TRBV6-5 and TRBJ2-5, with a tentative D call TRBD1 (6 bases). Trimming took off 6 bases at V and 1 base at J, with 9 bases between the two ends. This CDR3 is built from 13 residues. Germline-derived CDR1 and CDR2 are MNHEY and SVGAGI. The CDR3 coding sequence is TGTGCCAGCAGCCAGGGGTTCCAAGAGACCCAGTACTTC. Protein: CASSQGFQETQYF.

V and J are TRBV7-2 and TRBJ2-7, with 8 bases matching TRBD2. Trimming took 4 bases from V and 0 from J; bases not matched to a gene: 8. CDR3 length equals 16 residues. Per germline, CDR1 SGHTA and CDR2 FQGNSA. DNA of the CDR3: TGTGCCAGCAGCTACCGCTTAGCGGGGCGCTCCTACGAGCAGTACTTC. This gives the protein CASSYRLAGRSYEQYF. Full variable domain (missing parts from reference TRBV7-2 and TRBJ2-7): GAGVSQSPSNKVTEKGKDVELRCDPISGHTALYWYRQSLGQGLEFLIYFQGNSAPDKSGLPSDRFSAERTGGSVSTLTIQRTQQEDSAVYLCASSYRLAGRSYEQYFGPGTRLTVT.

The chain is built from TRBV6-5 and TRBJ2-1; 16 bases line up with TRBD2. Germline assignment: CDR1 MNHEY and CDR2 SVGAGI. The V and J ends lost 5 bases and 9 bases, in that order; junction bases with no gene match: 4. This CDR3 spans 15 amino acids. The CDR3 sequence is CASSTGTSGRAEQFF. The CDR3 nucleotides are TGTGCCAGCAGTACCGGGACTAGCGGGAGGGCTGAGCAGTTCTTC.

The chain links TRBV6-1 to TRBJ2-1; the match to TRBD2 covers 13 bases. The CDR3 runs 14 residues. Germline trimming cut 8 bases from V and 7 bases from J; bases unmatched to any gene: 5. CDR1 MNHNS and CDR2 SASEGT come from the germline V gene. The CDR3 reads CASGGLAGVNEQFF. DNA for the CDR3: TGTGCCAGCGGAGGACTAGCGGGAGTTAATGAGCAGTTCTTC.

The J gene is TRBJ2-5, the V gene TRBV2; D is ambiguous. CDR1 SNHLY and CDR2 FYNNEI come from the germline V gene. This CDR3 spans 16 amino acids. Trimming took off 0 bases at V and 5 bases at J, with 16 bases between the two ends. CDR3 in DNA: TGTGCCAGCAGTGAAGCGTCAGGTGGTTCTAGGGAGACCCAGTACTTC. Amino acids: CASSEASGGSRETQYF.

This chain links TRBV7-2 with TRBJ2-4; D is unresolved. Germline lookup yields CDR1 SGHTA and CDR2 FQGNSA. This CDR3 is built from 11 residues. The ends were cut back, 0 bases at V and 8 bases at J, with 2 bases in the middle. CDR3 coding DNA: TGTGCCAGCAGCTTAGCTGACATTCAGTACTTC. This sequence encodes CASSLADIQYF.